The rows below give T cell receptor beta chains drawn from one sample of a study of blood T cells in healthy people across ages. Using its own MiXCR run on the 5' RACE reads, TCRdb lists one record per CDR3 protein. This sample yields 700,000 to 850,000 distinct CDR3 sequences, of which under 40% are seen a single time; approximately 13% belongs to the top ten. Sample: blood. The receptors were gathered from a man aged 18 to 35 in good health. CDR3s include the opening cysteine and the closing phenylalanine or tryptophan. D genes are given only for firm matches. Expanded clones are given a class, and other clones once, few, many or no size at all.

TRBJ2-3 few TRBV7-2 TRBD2 CASSLVLAGGPGTQYF TGTGCCAGCAGCTTAGTACTAGCGGGGGGGCCGGGTACGCAGTATTTT
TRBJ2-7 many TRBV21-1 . CASRRTDYEQYF TGTGCCAGCAGAAGGACAGACTACGAGCAGTACTTC
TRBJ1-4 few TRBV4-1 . CASSPTRGFEKLFF TGCGCCAGCAGCCCGACGCGGGGGTTTGAAAAACTGTTTTTT
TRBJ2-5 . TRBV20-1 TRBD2 CSAKERGEFQETQYF TGCAGTGCGAAAGAGCGGGGGGAATTCCAAGAGACCCAGTACTTC
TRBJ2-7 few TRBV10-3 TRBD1 CAISDTGTEPYEQYF TGTGCCATCAGTGACACCGGGACAGAGCCCTACGAGCAGTACTTC
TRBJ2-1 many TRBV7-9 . CASSPRPSQGVFNEQFF TGTGCCAGCAGCCCCCGTCCCTCGCAGGGTGTTTTCAATGAGCAGTTCTTC
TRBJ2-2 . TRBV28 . CASSFYTGTSNTGELFF TGTGCCAGCAGTTTCTATACCGGGACTTCGAACACCGGGGAGCTGTTTTTT
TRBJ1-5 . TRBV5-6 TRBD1 CASSLRQGGSRAQHF TGTGCCAGCAGCTTGCGCCAGGGGGGATCAAGGGCCCAGCATTTT
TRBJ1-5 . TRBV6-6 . CASSYTSSNQPQHF TGTGCCAGCAGTTACACGTCTAGCAATCAGCCCCAGCATTTT
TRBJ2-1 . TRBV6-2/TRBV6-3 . CASSYLGQKTYEQFF TGTGCCAGCAGTTACCTAGGACAGAAAACCTACGAGCAGTTCTTC
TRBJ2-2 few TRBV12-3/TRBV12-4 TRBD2 CASSTTSHRTGELFF TGTGCCAGCAGTACGACTAGCCATAGGACCGGGGAGCTGTTTTTT
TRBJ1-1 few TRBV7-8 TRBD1 CASSITRGRYTEAFF TGTGCCAGCAGCATCACCAGGGGGCGATACACTGAAGCTTTCTTT
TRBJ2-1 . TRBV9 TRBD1 CASSETGTGRYNEQFF TGTGCCAGCAGTGAAACCGGGACAGGGAGATACAATGAGCAGTTCTTC
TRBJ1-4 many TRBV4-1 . CASSQGLGEKLFF TGCGCCAGCAGCCAAGGGTTAGGAGAAAAACTGTTTTTT
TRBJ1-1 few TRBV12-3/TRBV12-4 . CASSPVLGTGNTEAFF TGTGCCAGCAGCCCCGTACTAGGCACAGGAAACACTGAAGCTTTCTTT
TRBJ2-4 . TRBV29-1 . CSVGRGAKAKNIQYF TGCAGCGTTGGGAGGGGCGCAAAGGCCAAAAACATTCAGTACTTC
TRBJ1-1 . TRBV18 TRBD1 CASSSPLTGGTEAFF TGTGCCAGCTCATCCCCACTAACAGGGGGCACTGAAGCTTTCTTT
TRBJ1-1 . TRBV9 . CASSPRPSEDTEAFF TGTGCCAGCAGCCCGCGGCCCTCAGAGGACACTGAAGCTTTCTTT
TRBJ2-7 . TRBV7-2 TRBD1 CASSKDRAHEQYF TGTGCCAGCAGCAAGGACAGGGCCCACGAGCAGTACTTC
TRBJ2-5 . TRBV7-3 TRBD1 CASSCGTGSREQYF TGTGCCAGCAGCTGCGGGACAGGGTCGAGGGAGCAGTACTTC
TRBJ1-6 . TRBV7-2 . CASSLVLGGGSPLHF TGTGCCAGCAGCTTAGTTCTGGGAGGTGGGTCACCCCTCCACTTT
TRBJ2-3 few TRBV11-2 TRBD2 CASSPRGSGGRGHTDTQYF TGTGCCAGCAGCCCTCGAGGAAGCGGGGGACGGGGGCACACAGATACGCAGTATTTT
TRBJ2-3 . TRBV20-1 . CSASGVVAHHPSTDTQYF TGCAGTGCTAGTGGTGTGGTAGCACATCACCCTAGCACAGATACGCAGTATTTT
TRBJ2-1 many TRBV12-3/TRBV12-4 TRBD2 CASSRSGGANNEQFF TGTGCCAGCAGTCGAAGCGGGGGGGCCAACAATGAGCAGTTCTTC
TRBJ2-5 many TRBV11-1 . CASTPEGEETQYF TGTGCCAGCACCCCGGAGGGCGAGGAGACCCAGTACTTC
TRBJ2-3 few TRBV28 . CASSLSDGRTDTQYF TGTGCCAGCAGTCTCTCGGACGGTCGCACAGATACGCAGTATTTT
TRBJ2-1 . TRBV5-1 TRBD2 CASSIGLAGGLEQFF TGCGCCAGCAGCATTGGACTAGCGGGGGGACTCGAGCAGTTCTTC
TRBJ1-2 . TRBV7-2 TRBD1 CASPPGGADGYTF TGTGCCAGCCCCCCAGGGGGCGCGGATGGATACACCTTC
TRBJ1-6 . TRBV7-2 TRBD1 CAGSLEQGRNSPLHF TGTGCCGGCAGCTTAGAACAGGGGCGGAATTCACCCCTCCACTTT
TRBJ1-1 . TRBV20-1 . CSASFRARNTEVFF TGCAGTGCTAGTTTCCGGGCTCGGAACACTGAAGTTTTCTTT
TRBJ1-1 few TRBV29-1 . CSVSKATGGDTEAFF TGCAGCGTCTCAAAGGCGACGGGGGGTGACACTGAAGCTTTCTTT
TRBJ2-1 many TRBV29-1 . CSVEDQGSNSYNEQFF TGCAGCGTTGAAGACCAAGGCTCCAACTCCTACAATGAGCAGTTCTTC
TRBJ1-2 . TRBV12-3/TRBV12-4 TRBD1 CASKTGRASEGYTF TGTGCCAGCAAGACAGGGCGGGCCTCGGAGGGCTACACCTTC
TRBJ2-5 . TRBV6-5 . CASSSGTVNEQYF TGTGCCAGCAGTTCCGGGACTGTCAATGAGCAGTACTTC
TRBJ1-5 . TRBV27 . CASSFVNQPQHF TGTGCCAGCAGTTTTGTGAATCAGCCCCAGCATTTT
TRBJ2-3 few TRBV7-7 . CASSQVLMGAQYF TGTGCCAGCAGCCAGGTGCTAATGGGGGCGCAGTATTTT
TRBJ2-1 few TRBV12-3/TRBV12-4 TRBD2 CASTKAMASGSSYNEQFF TGTGCCAGCACCAAAGCGATGGCTAGCGGGTCCTCCTACAATGAGCAGTTCTTC
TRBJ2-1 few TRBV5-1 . CASNANGASYNEQFF TGCGCCAGCAACGCTAATGGGGCGAGCTACAATGAGCAGTTCTTC
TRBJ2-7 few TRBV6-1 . CASSGSTNYEQYF TGTGCCAGCAGCGGCAGTACCAACTACGAGCAGTACTTC
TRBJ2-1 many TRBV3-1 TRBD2 CAARNSGGHNEQFF TGTGCCGCCCGGAATAGCGGGGGCCACAATGAGCAGTTCTTC
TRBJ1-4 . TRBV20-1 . CSARPLGTNEKLFF TGCAGTGCTAGACCCCTAGGGACTAATGAAAAACTGTTTTTT
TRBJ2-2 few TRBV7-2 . CASLGGAGGELFF TGTGCCAGTCTTGGGGGCGCCGGCGGGGAGCTGTTTTTT